This T cell receptor (beta chain) was documented in a study of T cell responses to AZD1222 COVID-19 vaccine. Overall study findings and caveats: Spike-specific TCR breadth rose after two AZD1222 doses, and depth rose as well.

With respect to this clone: The antigen is undetermined.

The CDR3 sequence is 13 residues long. The ends were cut back, 4 bases at V and 5 bases at J, with 14 bases in the middle. Germline CDR1 SQVTM, CDR2 ANQGSEA. Sequenced by immunoSEQ multiplex PCR; TCRdb stores in-frame clones only, minus some. The table includes about 140,000 clones, around 93% detected once. This chain connects TRBV29-1 to TRBJ2-5; D may match TRBD1 or TRBD2 (6 bases each). Material: peripheral blood, obtained on day 0 of AZD1222 vaccination. The TCR sequence derives from an adult in good health. The CDR3 reads CSVARGRLETQYF. In DNA form, the CDR3 reads TGCAGCGTTGCCCGGGGGCGATTGGAGACCCAGTACTTC. The variable domain in full, completed from reference TRBV29-1 and TRBJ2-5, reads SAVISQKPSRDICQRGTSLTIQCQVDSQVTMMFWYRQQPGQSLTLIATANQGSEATYESGFVIDKFPISRPNLTFSTLTVSNMSPEDSSIYLCSVARGRLETQYFGPGTRLLVL.